This TCR beta chain was recorded in a study of blood T cell repertoires in COVID-19. This clone came up once. TCRdb's copy holds only in-frame clones and misses some; the assay was immunoSEQ multiplex PCR. This sample has some 240,000 clones, with approximately 85% found just once. The germline CDR1 and CDR2 sequences are LNHNV and YYDKDF (reference sequence). V dropped 2 bases and J dropped 6 bases, with 14 bases sitting between them. The length of the CDR3 is 15 residues. The clonotype was recovered from a woman in her seventies with COVID-19, enrolled during active disease. The chain joins TRBV15 to TRBJ1-5; perhaps TRBD1 as D (5 bases). The sequenced sample was peripheral blood. In DNA form, the CDR3 reads TGTGCCACCAGCAGAACTACAGGTAGAAGTCAGCCCCAGCATTTT. It codes for CATSRTTGRSQPQHF.